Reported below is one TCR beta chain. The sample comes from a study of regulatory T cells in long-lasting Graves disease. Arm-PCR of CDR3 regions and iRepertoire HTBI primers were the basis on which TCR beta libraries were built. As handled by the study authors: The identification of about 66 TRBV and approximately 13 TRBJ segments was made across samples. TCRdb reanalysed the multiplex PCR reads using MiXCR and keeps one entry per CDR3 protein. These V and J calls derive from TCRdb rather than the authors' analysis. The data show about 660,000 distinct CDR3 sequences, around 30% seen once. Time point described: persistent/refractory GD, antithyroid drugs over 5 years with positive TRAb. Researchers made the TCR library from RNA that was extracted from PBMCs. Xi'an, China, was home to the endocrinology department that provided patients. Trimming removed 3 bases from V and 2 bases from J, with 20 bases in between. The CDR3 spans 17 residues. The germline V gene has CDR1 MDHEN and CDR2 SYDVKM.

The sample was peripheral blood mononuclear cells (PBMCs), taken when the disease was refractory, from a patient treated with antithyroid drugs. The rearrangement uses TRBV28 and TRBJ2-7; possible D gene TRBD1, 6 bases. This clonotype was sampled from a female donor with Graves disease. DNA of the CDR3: TGTGCCAGCAGTTTCACGGTGGGGGCAGGGAATACCTACGAGCAGTACTTC. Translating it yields CASSFTVGAGNTYEQYF.